This entry lists 17 T cell receptor beta chains sequenced from one sample in a study of high-grade serous ovarian cancer treatment subgroups. Tumor tissue was taken before any definitive surgery or chemotherapy was given. Libraries were prepared by immunoSEQ multiplex PCR; TCRdb keeps only in-frame clonotypes and omits some of them. The sample contains thousands of clones, roughly three quarters of which appear only once. Input material: tumor tissue. The origin of the receptors is a human donor with high-grade serous ovarian cancer.

The chain couples TRBV2 to TRBJ1-1; D ambiguous. Germline loops: CDR1 SNHLY, CDR2 FYNNEI. The V end lost 4 bases, the J end lost 4 bases, and 4 bases lay between the germline ends. CDR3 length: 11 residues. The DNA for the CDR3 is TGTGCCAGCAGTGTAGTCACTGAAGCTTTCTTT. Translated, it gives CASSVVTEAFF.

The chain recombines TRBV7-9 with TRBJ2-7; D gene unclear. The V and J ends lost 5 bases and 2 bases respectively, with 16 bases between them. The CDR3 is 15 amino acids. Germline V lookup: CDR1 SEHNR, CDR2 FQNEAQ (reference sequence). The CDR3 sequence: CASSPPGRSAYEQYF. CDR3 DNA: TGTGCCAGCAGCCCTCCGGGCCGAAGCGCCTACGAGCAGTACTTC.

The chain carries TRBV4-1 and TRBJ2-5, with TRBD2 identical over 7 bases. The trim removed 1 base at V and 7 bases at J, leaving 9 bases unmatched. The CDR3 is made up of 15 amino acids. Germline CDR1 is MGHRA and CDR2 is YSYEKL. The CDR3 is CASSQGASGRGTQYF. For the CDR3, the DNA is TGCGCCAGCAGCCAAGGGGCTAGCGGCCGGGGGACCCAGTACTTC.

The chain combines TRBV7-2 with TRBJ2-1, with D possibly called TRBD1 or TRBD2 (5 bases each). The CDR3 covers 15 residues. V was pared by 4 bases and J by 0 bases, with 10 bases between. Per germline, CDR1 SGHTA and CDR2 FQGNSA. This CDR3 is CASSSGRYSYNEQFF. CDR3 sequence (DNA): TGTGCCAGCAGCTCGGGACGGTACTCCTACAATGAGCAGTTCTTC.

The V gene is TRBV27, the J gene TRBJ2-1, with TRBD2 as a possible D gene (7 bases). Germline CDR1 MNHEY, CDR2 SMNVEV (reference sequence). The V end lost 2 bases, the J end lost 2 bases, and 13 bases lay between the germline ends. This CDR3 region has 16 residues. The DNA for the CDR3 is TGTGCCAGCAGTTTAAGGGGGGGGGAAGCCTACAATGAGCAGTTCTTC. Protein: CASSLRGGEAYNEQFF.

The chain couples TRBV19 to TRBJ2-5, with 14 bases fitting TRBD2. The CDR3 totals 16 residues. Losses at the gene ends were 6 bases for V and 4 bases for J; bases not matched to a gene: 7. Germline V gene sequence: CDR1 LNHDA, CDR2 SQIVND (reference sequence). The chain's CDR3 is CASRRLAGGRGETQYF. DNA for the CDR3: TGTGCCAGTAGAAGACTAGCGGGGGGGCGTGGAGAGACCCAGTACTTC. Together with reference TRBV19 and TRBJ2-5, the CDR3 gives the full variable domain: DGGITQSPKYLFRKEGQNVTLSCEQNLNHDAMYWYRQDPGQGLRLIYYSQIVNDFQKGDIAEGYSVSREKKESFPLTVTSAQKNPTAFYLCASRRLAGGRGETQYFGPGTRLLVL.

The chain employs TRBV18 and TRBJ1-6; the D gene is possibly TRBD1 (5 bases). The CDR3 loop spans 15 amino acids. Deletions cut 4 bases from V and 5 bases from J, with 12 bases between. The germline gives CDR1 KGHSH, CDR2 LQKENI. The CDR3 spells CASSLDGGNNSPLHF. Here the CDR3 DNA reads TGTGCCAGCTCACTTGACGGGGGAAATAATTCACCCCTCCACTTT.

The chain employs TRBV10-1 and TRBJ2-2; D perhaps matches TRBD1 (7 bases). Germline V gene sequence: CDR1 WNHNN, CDR2 SYGVQD (reference sequence). Trimming pared 4 bases from V and 7 bases from J, leaving 13 bases between. There are 14 residues in the CDR3. The CDR3 sequence is CASSARQGGGELFF. The CDR3 DNA is TGCGCCAGCAGTGCACGACAGGGAGGCGGGGAGCTGTTTTTT.

The V gene is TRBV9, the J gene TRBJ2-3, with 9 bases aligning to TRBD1. The junction had 2 bases not matched to a gene; V was cut back by 4 bases and J by 2 bases. The CDR3 is 14 residues long. Germline CDR1 reads SGDLS; CDR2 reads YYNGEE. CDR3 in amino acids: CASSRTGVTDTQYF. CDR3 DNA: TGTGCCAGCAGCCGGACAGGGGTCACAGATACGCAGTATTTT.

This clone was detected once. The rearrangement uses TRBV27 and TRBJ2-7; 11 positions match TRBD2. After removal of 0 bases from V and 1 base from J, the junction contained 8 bases not matched to a gene. From germline, CDR1 is MNHEY and CDR2 SMNVEV (reference sequence). The CDR3 spans 18 residues. CDR3 in amino acids: CASSLSGTSGSGSYEQYF. The CDR3, as DNA: TGTGCCAGCAGTTTATCCGGGACTAGCGGTTCCGGATCCTACGAGCAGTACTTC.

The chain combines TRBV19 with TRBJ2-3; 13 bases match TRBD2. V lost 6 bases to trimming and J lost 6 bases; unmatched junction nucleotides: 6. Germline CDR1 reads LNHDA; CDR2 reads SQIVND (reference sequence). There are 15 residues in the CDR3. The CDR3 spells CASRPTSGGQDTQYF. The CDR3 DNA reads TGTGCCAGTAGACCGACTAGCGGGGGGCAGGATACGCAGTATTTT.

This clone was observed a single time. The chain uses TRBV10-2 and TRBJ1-1; 7 bases agree with TRBD1. The V gene's germline CDR1 is WSHSY and CDR2 SAAADI. The CDR3 extends over 15 amino acids. The ends lost 0 bases at V and 1 base at J; junction bases unmatched: 2. This CDR3 is CASSESRTGNTEAFF. CDR3 in DNA: TGCGCCAGCAGTGAGTCGAGGACAGGGAACACTGAAGCTTTCTTT.

This clone was counted a few times. The rearrangement joins TRBV4-3 to TRBJ1-2, with 9 bases matching TRBD1. Looked up from germline, CDR1 is LGHNA and CDR2 is YSLEER. This CDR3 comprises 12 residues. Losses at the gene ends were 4 bases for V and 7 bases for J; bases not matched to a gene: 1. The CDR3 coding sequence is TGCGCCAGCAGCCCGGGACAGGGTGGCTACACCTTC. Translation gives CASSPGQGGYTF.

CDR3 residues: CASSKMGLSNEQFF. In nucleotides, the CDR3 is TGTGCCAGCAGCAAGATGGGTCTGAGCAATGAGCAGTTCTTC. The chain employs TRBV7-2 and TRBJ2-1; D is unclear. Germline V gene data show CDR1 as SGHTA and CDR2 as FQGNSA. The CDR3 loop spans 14 amino acids. The V gene lost 5 bases and the J gene lost 6 bases, with 14 bases spanning the gap.

The J gene is TRBJ1-6, the V gene TRBV7-3, with TRBD1 matching over 7 bases. The CDR3 has 16 amino acids. The V and J ends lost 2 bases and 5 bases, in that order; junction bases with no gene match: 6. Germline CDR1 SGHTA, CDR2 FQGTGA. The CDR3: CASSLSVGTDNSPLHF. In nucleotides, the CDR3 is TGTGCCAGCAGCTTATCAGTCGGGACAGATAATTCACCCCTCCACTTT.

The V call is TRBV4-1, the J call TRBJ1-2; D possibly corresponds to TRBD1 (6 bases). Germline V gene sequence: CDR1 MGHRA, CDR2 YSYEKL. Trimming left V 4 bases short and J 7 bases short, with 16 bases between. The CDR3 runs 14 residues. CDR3 nucleotide sequence: TGCGCCAGCAGCCCCTTACAGGGAGGCTCTGGCTACACCTTC. It specifies CASSPLQGGSGYTF.

The chain joins TRBV2 to TRBJ1-2, with TRBD1 as a possible D gene (5 bases). Germline V lookup: CDR1 SNHLY, CDR2 FYNNEI. The CDR3 loop spans 13 amino acids. V lost 7 bases and J lost 3, with 12 bases in between. The CDR3 here is CASTPGDYYGYTF. The CDR3 nucleotides read TGTGCCAGCACTCCTGGGGACTACTATGGCTACACCTTC.